These 9 T cell receptor beta chains came from one sample sequenced in a study of spatial heterogeneity in lung cancer. Study conclusions and caveats: Mutation counts in tumors were tracked by counts of expanded intratumoral alpha and beta TCRs.

Their specific antigens are unknown. From the 5' RACE reads, TCRdb called clonotypes with MiXCR, one entry per CDR3 protein. The sample has some 1,500 distinct CDR3 sequences; about 7% are singletons. Time point: sample taken at primary tumor resection. Sequencing was performed on lung tumor tissue, taken at surgery. The receptor set was obtained from a female donor with early-stage non-small cell lung cancer.

This clonotype was picked up many times. V usage is TRBV9 and J usage is TRBJ1-3; D gene ambiguous. The germline gives CDR1 SGDLS, CDR2 YYNGEE. The CDR3 length is 14 residues. V lost 0 bases, J lost 3 bases, and 7 bases lay in between. The CDR3 nucleotides read TGTGCCAGCAGCGTAGCCTTGTTTGGAAACACCATATATTTT. Translating it yields CASSVALFGNTIYF.

In its sample, this clonotype ranks as medium-sized. The chain uses TRBV3-1 and TRBJ2-2; 10 nucleotides agree with TRBD2. J gave up 4 bases and V 3 bases, and 11 bases lay outside the gene matches. This CDR3 contains 18 residues. The germline V gene has CDR1 LGHDT and CDR2 YNNKEL (reference sequence). This CDR3 reads CASSQEWLAGAGTGELFF. In DNA form, the CDR3 reads TGTGCCAGCAGCCAGGAATGGCTAGCGGGGGCTGGCACCGGGGAGCTGTTTTTT. The entire variable domain, with the rest obtained from reference TRBV3-1 and TRBJ2-2, is as follows: DTAVSQTPKYLVTQMGNDKSIKCEQNLGHDTMYWYKQDSKKFLKIMFSYNNKELIINETVPNRFSPKSPDKAHLNLHINSLELGDSAVYFCASSQEWLAGAGTGELFFGEGSRLTVL.

This clonotype is labeled as large. This sequence joins TRBV7-2 and TRBJ2-2; 10 bases are a match to TRBD2. Germline V gene sequence: CDR1 SGHTA, CDR2 FQGNSA. CDR3 length equals 15 residues. J gave up 5 bases and V 9 bases, and 9 bases lay outside the gene matches. The CDR3 sequence is CARPSGGLRTGELFF. The CDR3 nucleotides are TGTGCCAGACCTAGCGGGGGATTAAGGACCGGGGAGCTGTTTTTT.

By share of the sample, this clonotype is medium-sized. This sequence joins TRBV5-5 and TRBJ2-3; tentative D call: TRBD1 (5 bases). CDR3 length: 14 residues. The germline V and J ends were trimmed by 4 bases and 1 base, with 10 bases remaining between them. Germline-derived CDR1 and CDR2 are SGHKS and YYEKEE (reference sequence). The CDR3 nucleotides are TGTGCCAGCAGCACCTTAGGGGGCACAGATACGCAGTATTTT. It codes for CASSTLGGTDTQYF. Filled out from reference TRBV5-5 and TRBJ2-3, the complete variable domain reads DAGVTQSPTHLIKTRGQQVTLRCSPISGHKSVSWYQQVLGQGPQFIFQYYEKEERGRGNFPDRFSARQFPNYSSELNVNALLLGDSALYLCASSTLGGTDTQYFGPGTRLTVL.

This chain uses TRBV10-3 with TRBJ1-1; possibly TRBD1 for D (6 bases). Per germline, CDR1 ENHRY and CDR2 SYGVKD. CDR3 size: 12 residues. Trimming took 10 bases from V and 5 from J, leaving 14 bases between them. This CDR3 is CATCGGATEAFF. CDR3 sequence (DNA): TGTGCCACCTGCGGGGGGGCGACTGAAGCTTTCTTT.

By frequency in the sample, this clonotype is medium-sized (0.01 to 0.1%). V and J are TRBV28 and TRBJ2-2; possibly TRBD2 for D (7 bases). This CDR3 contains 17 residues. Trimming cost V 3 bases and J 3 bases, with 17 bases left between them. Germline lookup yields CDR1 MDHEN and CDR2 SYDVKM. As DNA, the CDR3 is TGTGCCAGCAGTTTCGAGTTTGGGGGGGCGGACACCGGGGAGCTGTTTTTT. The encoded protein is CASSFEFGGADTGELFF.

By frequency in the sample, this clonotype is medium-sized. V and J are TRBV9 and TRBJ2-5; perhaps TRBD2 as D (7 bases). The CDR3 sequence is 14 residues long. Germline values: CDR1 SGDLS, CDR2 YYNGEE. The V end was cut by 4 bases, the J end by 4 bases, with 14 bases between. In DNA, the CDR3 is TGTGCCAGCAGCTCCCGGGGAGGGGGAGAGACCCAGTACTTC. Its protein is CASSSRGGGETQYF.

This clonotype is labeled large. The V and J genes are TRBV28 and TRBJ2-5; D is unresolved. The V and J ends lost 4 bases and 5 bases respectively, with 2 bases between them. This CDR3 contains 10 residues. Germline CDR1 reads MDHEN; CDR2 reads SYDVKM. The CDR3 region is CASSYETQYF. The CDR3 region has the DNA TGTGCCAGCAGTTACGAGACCCAGTACTTC.

This chain joins TRBV18 and TRBJ1-2; a possible D gene is TRBD1 (5 bases). This CDR3 has 13 residues. V shed 3 bases and J shed 8 bases, with 13 bases lying between them. The germline gives CDR1 KGHSH, CDR2 LQKENI. The CDR3 sequence: CASSPGGPSGYTF. DNA for the CDR3: TGTGCCAGCTCACCCGGGGGTCCGAGCGGCTACACCTTC.